This T cell receptor beta chain was captured in a study of T cells in Graves' hyperthyroidism and ophthalmopathy. Turning to the study itself: Once the initial diagnosis was made, peripheral blood was obtained before any treatment. Regarding the study as a whole: Most thyroid clonotypes with frequency above 0.001 were detected in blood.

RNA transcripts provided the source from which TCR beta CDR3 regions were amplified. The HTBI primer set was used in a first-round RT-PCR of the TCR CDR3. MiXCR was run by TCRdb on the multiplex PCR reads, yielding one entry per CDR3 protein. Of about 610,000 distinct CDR3 sequences in the sample, under 15% are singletons; the top ten hold about 3.9%. Per germline, CDR1 SEHNR and CDR2 FQNEAQ (reference sequence). Trimming removed 6 bases at V and 2 bases at J, with 14 bases between. The CDR3 runs to 14 residues. Uncontrolled infection, other autoimmune disease, pregnancy or lactation led to exclusion. For the diagnoses, clinical symptoms, serum thyroxine and TRAb, thyroid ultrasound and orbital computed tomography were used. With regard to this clonotype: Its antigen is unknown.

The chain links TRBV7-9 to TRBJ2-7; the D gene is possibly TRBD2 (6 bases). Sequencing input: blood. The sequence was obtained from a woman aged 40 to 55 with Graves' ophthalmopathy. The CDR3 DNA reads TGTGCCAGCAGTGGGCGGGACCCAACCTACGAGCAGTACTTC. Its protein product is CASSGRDPTYEQYF.